This entry lists 6 T cell receptor beta chains sequenced from one sample in a study of blood T cell repertoires in COVID-19. Data came from immunoSEQ multiplex PCR; TCRdb stores just in-frame clones and leaves some out. The sample carries more than 80,000 clones, around nine tenths recorded once. Sequenced sample: peripheral blood. These receptors all come from an elderly man with acute or convalescent COVID-19.

As DNA, the CDR3 is TGTGCCTGGAGTCCTCGGGGGAAGCAGATTAAGTACAATGAGCAGTTCTTC. Protein: CAWSPRGKQIKYNEQFF. V usage is TRBV30 and J usage is TRBJ2-1; possible D gene TRBD2, 6 bases. The CDR3 runs 17 residues. Germline CDR1 reads GTSNPN; CDR2 reads SVGIG (reference sequence). V lost 2 bases and J lost 4, with 21 bases in between.

The rearrangement joins TRBV6-6 to TRBJ1-5, with a weak D call TRBD1 (5 bases). The CDR3 loop spans 13 amino acids. Germline lookup yields CDR1 MNHNY and CDR2 SVGAGI (reference sequence). Trimming cost V 7 bases and J 2 bases, with 9 bases left between them. The CDR3 reads CASKGLGNQPQHF. In nucleotides, the CDR3 is TGTGCCAGCAAGGGGCTGGGCAATCAGCCCCAGCATTTT.

The CDR3 bases are TGTGCCAGTAGTAAGCCCCGGGACAGGGGGCGGGATGAAAAACTGTTTTTT. It specifies CASSKPRDRGRDEKLFF. This chain uses TRBV19 with TRBJ1-4, with 12 bases matching TRBD1. V lost 4 bases and J lost 6; bases outside the gene matches: 9. Germline values: CDR1 LNHDA, CDR2 SQIVND (reference sequence). CDR3 size: 17 residues.

This chain connects TRBV4-3 to TRBJ1-2, with 10 bases fitting TRBD1. With V trimmed by 6 bases and J by 2 bases, 6 bases remained unmatched. The CDR3 is made up of 15 amino acids. Germline-derived CDR1 and CDR2 are LGHNA and YSLEER. For the CDR3, the DNA is TGCGCCAGCAGTCGACCGGGACAGGGGAACTATGGCTACACCTTC. Its translation is CASSRPGQGNYGYTF.

The chain employs TRBV20-1 and TRBJ2-1; 9 bases are shared with TRBD2. J lost 10 bases, V lost 3 bases, and 13 bases had no gene match. This CDR3 comprises 15 residues. CDR1 and CDR2 from the germline V gene are DFQATT and SNEGSKA (reference sequence). For the CDR3, the DNA is TGCAGTGCTAGTCCCGCGATAGCGGGAGCGGAGGAGCAGTTCTTC. Protein: CSASPAIAGAEEQFF.

The chain has TRBV7-8 and TRBJ2-5; 15 bases line up with TRBD2. Germline lookup yields CDR1 SGHVS and CDR2 FQNEAQ. With V trimmed by 5 bases and J by 1 base, 11 bases remained unmatched. There are 19 residues in the CDR3. The CDR3 is CASSRGLAGGPGSQETQYF. DNA of the CDR3: TGTGCCAGCAGCCGAGGACTAGCGGGAGGGCCGGGTAGCCAAGAGACCCAGTACTTC. Full variable domain (missing parts from reference TRBV7-8 and TRBJ2-5): GAGVSQSPRYKVAKRGQDVALRCDPISGHVSLFWYQQALGQGPEFLTYFQNEAQLDKSGLPSDRFFAERPEGSVSTLKIQRTQQEDSAVYLCASSRGLAGGPGSQETQYFGPGTRLLVL.